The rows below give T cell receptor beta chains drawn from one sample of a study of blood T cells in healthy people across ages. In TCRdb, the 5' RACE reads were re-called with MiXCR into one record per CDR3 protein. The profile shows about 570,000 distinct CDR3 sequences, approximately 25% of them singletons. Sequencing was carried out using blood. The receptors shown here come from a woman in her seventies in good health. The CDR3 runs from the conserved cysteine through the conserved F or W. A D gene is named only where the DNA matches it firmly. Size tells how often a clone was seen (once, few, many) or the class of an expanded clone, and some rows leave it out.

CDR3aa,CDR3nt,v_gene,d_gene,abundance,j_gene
CASSLGSRAKQPQHF,TGTGCCAGCAGTTTAGGCTCCCGGGCTAAGCAGCCCCAGCATTTT,TRBV12-3/TRBV12-4,.,.,TRBJ1-5
CASSLISYNEQFF,TGTGCCAGCAGTCTCATCTCCTACAATGAGCAGTTCTTC,TRBV7-2,.,.,TRBJ2-1
CASSPRTGEEKLFF,TGTGCCAGCAGCCCTCGGACAGGGGAGGAAAAACTGTTTTTT,TRBV4-2,TRBD1,few,TRBJ1-4
CASSLSGRGVPYEQYF,TGCGCCAGCAGCTTGTCGGGGCGGGGGGTACCCTACGAGCAGTACTTC,TRBV5-1,TRBD2,.,TRBJ2-7
CASRRGPGPTPMNTEAFF,TGTGCCAGCAGGAGGGGACCGGGACCAACCCCTATGAACACTGAAGCTTTCTTT,TRBV6-1,.,.,TRBJ1-1
CASSLLGASTEAFF,TGTGCCAGCAGCTTATTGGGGGCGAGCACTGAAGCTTTCTTT,TRBV7-3,.,.,TRBJ1-1
CASSPTGRGYTF,TGTGCCAGCAGTCCGACAGGGAGAGGCTACACCTTC,TRBV2,TRBD1,many,TRBJ1-2
CSVGQGRSYEQYF,TGCAGCGTAGGACAGGGGCGCTCCTACGAGCAGTACTTC,TRBV29-1,TRBD1,.,TRBJ2-7
CASRQTQTNEKLFF,TGTGCCAGCCGGCAGACACAAACTAATGAAAAACTGTTTTTT,TRBV7-6,.,few,TRBJ1-4
CASSLTGHGYTF,TGTGCCAGCAGCTTGACAGGGCATGGCTACACCTTC,TRBV11-3,TRBD1,.,TRBJ1-2
CASGFSGVDIQYF,TGTGCCAGCGGCTTTAGCGGGGTAGACATTCAGTACTTC,TRBV7-9,TRBD2,few,TRBJ2-4
CAGHRDRGVGTGNTIYF,TGTGCTGGGCACCGGGACAGGGGTGTTGGAACTGGAAACACCATATATTTT,TRBV19,TRBD1,.,TRBJ1-3
CASSQSVGTGNNEQFF,TGTGCCAGCAGCCAGTCCGTGGGGACAGGGAACAATGAGCAGTTCTTC,TRBV14,TRBD1,.,TRBJ2-1
CSVGGGAPEQFF,TGCAGTGTAGGCGGGGGGGCACCTGAGCAGTTCTTC,TRBV20-1,TRBD2,few,TRBJ2-1
CASSPRERGITPGELFF,TGTGCCAGCAGCCCCCGCGAGCGGGGGATCACACCGGGAGAGCTGTTTTTT,TRBV7-3,TRBD2,.,TRBJ2-2
CASSSGGASRNEQFF,TGTGCCAGCAGCAGCGGGGGGGCTTCTCGCAATGAGCAGTTCTTC,TRBV4-2,TRBD2,.,TRBJ2-1
CSAPIGQPQHF,TGCAGTGCTCCGATAGGGCAGCCCCAGCATTTT,TRBV20-1,.,.,TRBJ1-5
CSAWGAQGARNEQYF,TGCAGTGCCTGGGGGGCACAGGGGGCTCGGAACGAGCAGTACTTC,TRBV20-1,TRBD1,.,TRBJ2-7
CASSLLRGVGGYTF,TGTGCCAGCAGTTTATTGAGGGGGGTCGGTGGCTACACCTTC,TRBV12-3/TRBV12-4,.,.,TRBJ1-2
CASSTFGAGGPDTQYF,TGCGCCAGCAGCACGTTCGGAGCGGGGGGTCCAGATACGCAGTATTTT,TRBV5-1,TRBD2,.,TRBJ2-3
CASSLGMGTQYF,TGTGCCAGCAGCTTAGGGATGGGCACGCAGTATTTT,TRBV7-2,.,.,TRBJ2-3
CASSRRTGSTDTQYF,TGTGCCAGCAGCCGAAGGACGGGGAGCACAGATACGCAGTATTTT,TRBV3-1,.,.,TRBJ2-3
CASSLDTLHYGYTF,TGTGCCAGCAGCTTGGACACGCTACACTATGGCTACACCTTC,TRBV7-2,.,.,TRBJ1-2
CASSSDRGTAETQYF,TGTGCCAGCAGCTCCGACAGGGGGACGGCAGAGACCCAGTACTTC,TRBV7-2,TRBD1,.,TRBJ2-5
CASSLGSDPRYTF,TGTGCCAGCAGTTTAGGGTCTGACCCTCGGTACACCTTC,TRBV12-3/TRBV12-4,.,few,TRBJ1-2
CASSLAGLDEQYF,TGTGCCAGCAGTTTAGCAGGTCTCGACGAGCAGTACTTC,TRBV12-3/TRBV12-4,.,.,TRBJ2-7
CASSATPGSGYTF,TGTGCCAGCAGTGCGACTCCAGGGTCTGGCTACACCTTC,TRBV12-3/TRBV12-4,.,few,TRBJ1-2
CASSLMSGQGIPYEQYF,TGTGCCAGCAGTCTAATGTCCGGACAGGGGATCCCCTACGAGCAGTACTTC,TRBV7-6,TRBD1,few,TRBJ2-7
CSVEAGPGGTDTQYF,TGCAGCGTTGAGGCGGGCCCTGGGGGCACAGATACGCAGTATTTT,TRBV29-1,.,.,TRBJ2-3
CASRHKAGGKNTQYF,TGTGCCAGCAGACACAAAGCGGGGGGGAAAAATACGCAGTATTTT,TRBV27,TRBD2,few,TRBJ2-3
CASSLTFSGSRETQYF,TGTGCCAGCAGCCTGACCTTTAGCGGGTCCCGGGAGACCCAGTACTTC,TRBV7-8,TRBD2,few,TRBJ2-5
CASSPPGTRRNEQFF,TGTGCCAGCTCACCACCCGGGACTAGACGCAATGAGCAGTTCTTC,TRBV18,TRBD2,few,TRBJ2-1
CASSPGPRTQYF,TGTGCCAGCTCACCCGGACCGAGGACCCAGTACTTC,TRBV18,.,.,TRBJ2-5
CSVVWVQETQYF,TGCAGCGTTGTCTGGGTCCAAGAGACCCAGTACTTC,TRBV29-1,.,many,TRBJ2-5
CASSKASPRTEAFF,TGTGCCAGCAGCAAAGCCTCCCCTCGGACTGAAGCTTTCTTT,TRBV21-1,.,.,TRBJ1-1
CASSISSGSSYNEQFF,TGTGCCAGTAGTATAAGTAGCGGCAGCTCCTACAATGAGCAGTTCTTC,TRBV19,.,.,TRBJ2-1
CASSFNRGSARYADTQYF,TGTGCCAGCAGCTTCAACAGGGGAAGCGCAAGATACGCAGATACGCAGTATTTT,TRBV7-6,TRBD1,.,TRBJ2-3
CSANIFGGYTF,TGCAGTGCTAATATCTTTGGTGGCTACACCTTC,TRBV20-1,.,.,TRBJ1-2
CASTWTARGEKLFF,TGTGCCAGCACATGGACAGCGCGCGGTGAAAAACTGTTTTTT,TRBV2,.,.,TRBJ1-4
CASSLVGSARSGANVLTF,TGTGCCAGCAGCTTGGTCGGCAGTGCTCGCTCTGGGGCCAACGTCCTGACTTTC,TRBV5-8,.,.,TRBJ2-6
CASSLAASGVEQYF,TGTGCCAGCAGCTTAGCGGCTAGCGGGGTTGAGCAGTACTTC,TRBV7-2,TRBD2,few,TRBJ2-5
CASSYLPGQGNYGYTF,TGTGCCAGCAGCTACTTACCGGGACAGGGAAACTATGGCTACACCTTC,TRBV27,TRBD1,few,TRBJ1-2
CASSPRTGEHNSPLHF,TGCGCCAGCAGCCCGCGGACAGGGGAGCATAATTCACCCCTCCACTTT,TRBV5-1,TRBD1,few,TRBJ1-6